Below, one TCR beta chain is given with its context. Documented treatment: randomized to nivolumab then ipilimumab (arm A) or the reverse (arm B). Patients had received no earlier DNA-damaging chemotherapy. From thawed PBMCs, live CD3+CD8+ cells negative for CD19 and CD56 were sorted. The sample comes from a study of sequential checkpoint blockade in melanoma. The protocol was immunoSEQ multiplex PCR, while the TCRdb copy is restricted to in-frame clones and leaves out a portion. The profile shows 15,000 to 20,000 clones, around 70% of them singletons. This CDR3 contains 13 residues. The germline CDR1 and CDR2 sequences are SGHTA and FQGTGA. V shed 6 bases, J shed 5 bases, and the junction held 4 bases outside the gene matches.

This sequence originates from a human donor with melanoma. V gene TRBV7-3 combines with J gene TRBJ2-7, with TRBD1 matching 10 bases. The sample consisted of CD8+ T cells sorted from blood (inferred from file names), taken from a patient given nivolumab and ipilimumab in sequence. CDR3 DNA sequence: TGTGCCAGCAGTCCGACAGGGGGCCACGAGCAGTACTTC. It codes for CASSPTGGHEQYF.